The 29 T cell receptor beta chains reported below all come from one sample, sequenced in a study of blood T cell repertoires in COVID-19. The repertoire was sequenced with immunoSEQ multiplex PCR; TCRdb's copy has only in-frame clones and lacks some. Here the sample spans some 250,000 clones, around nine tenths being singletons. The sequenced sample was PBMCs or T cells enriched from blood (not recorded which). Receptors were obtained from a woman aged 25 to 39 with acute COVID-19.

The CDR3 here is CASSLNYRGGNYGYTF. The CDR3, as DNA: TGTGCCAGCAGCTTAAACTACAGGGGTGGAAACTATGGCTACACCTTC. This chain connects TRBV5-6 to TRBJ1-2; TRBD1 aligns across 7 bases. Germline assignment: CDR1 SGHDT and CDR2 YYEEEE. Trimming took 2 bases from V and 2 from J; bases not matched to a gene: 9. The CDR3 is made up of 16 amino acids.

The V gene is TRBV6-5, the J gene TRBJ2-1, with 8 nucleotides matching TRBD2. The germline gives CDR1 MNHEY, CDR2 SVGAGI. The CDR3 is 15 residues long. V was clipped by 6 bases and J by 4 bases; unmatched bases: 8. CDR3 residues: CASRPAGGGYNEQFF. The CDR3 DNA is TGTGCCAGCAGACCCGCGGGGGGCGGGTACAATGAGCAGTTCTTC.

The chain couples TRBV29-1 to TRBJ1-2; no definite D call. The CDR3 is 13 amino acids. Germline CDR1 is SQVTM and CDR2 is ANQGSEA. V lost 6 bases, J lost 7 bases, and 18 bases lay in between. CDR3 in DNA: TGCAGCGTAGGTGCTACCGACTCGGGTGGCTACACCTTC. Protein sequence: CSVGATDSGGYTF.

The chain couples TRBV9 to TRBJ1-2, with 7 nucleotides matching TRBD1. In germline, CDR1 is SGDLS, CDR2 YYNGEE. Germline trimming cut 4 bases from V and 4 bases from J; bases unmatched to any gene: 10. CDR3 length: 15 residues. In DNA form, the CDR3 reads TGTGCCAGCAGCCCTAGACAGGGTGAGGGCTATGGCTACACCTTC. Residues: CASSPRQGEGYGYTF.

This clone was seen a few times. V is TRBV6-5 and J is TRBJ2-1, with TRBD2 identical over 8 bases. This CDR3 region has 16 residues. V lost 2 bases, J lost 7 bases, and 10 bases stayed unmatched. Germline CDR1 MNHEY, CDR2 SVGAGI. CDR3 coding DNA: TGTGCCAGCAGTTACCGGAGCGGGGGTGGAGGGAATGAGCAGTTCTTC. This gives the protein CASSYRSGGGGNEQFF.

The genes are TRBV4-1 and TRBJ2-3, with TRBD1 as a possible D gene (5 bases). Germline V gene data show CDR1 as MGHRA and CDR2 as YSYEKL. Trimming shortened V by 5 bases and J by 4 bases, and 22 bases separated the two germline ends. The CDR3 has 17 amino acids. As DNA, the CDR3 is TGCGCCAGCAGCTCACAGGATACGGCCCTCTGGCCAGATACGCAGTATTTT. It is translated as CASSSQDTALWPDTQYF.

The chain has TRBV7-6 and TRBJ1-5; D ambiguous. The CDR3 runs 16 residues. From germline, CDR1 is SGHVS and CDR2 FNYEAQ. V was pared by 5 bases and J by 4 bases, with 18 bases between. The CDR3 region has the DNA TGTGCCAGCAGCCAGGAGCCGGGGAGCGGGAATCAGCCCCAGCATTTT. Protein sequence: CASSQEPGSGNQPQHF.

The rearrangement uses TRBV2 and TRBJ1-2, with D uncertain. The germline V and J ends were trimmed by 4 bases and 3 bases, with 6 bases remaining between them. Germline V gene data show CDR1 as SNHLY and CDR2 as FYNNEI. The CDR3 is 12 residues long. The CDR3 sequence is CASSVADYGYTF. In nucleotides, the CDR3 is TGTGCCAGCAGTGTGGCAGACTATGGCTACACCTTC.

The chain recombines TRBV13 with TRBJ1-3; D is unresolved. V lost 8 bases to trimming and J lost 1 base, with 12 bases between them. Germline V gene sequence: CDR1 PRHDT, CDR2 FYEKMQ (reference sequence). This CDR3 is 14 amino acids long. The CDR3 loop is CASYRAGSGNTIYF. In DNA, the CDR3 is TGTGCCAGCTACAGAGCGGGTTCTGGAAACACCATATATTTT.

The chain has TRBV7-2 and TRBJ1-5, with D perhaps TRBD1 (5 bases). This CDR3 comprises 15 residues. Germline V gene lookup returns CDR1 SGHTA and CDR2 FQGNSA. V was trimmed by 5 bases and J by 1 base, leaving 12 bases between them. CDR3 sequence (DNA): TGTGCCAGCAGCCCGTGGGGGGGAAGCAATCAGCCCCAGCATTTT. It specifies CASSPWGGSNQPQHF.

The genes are TRBV12-5 and TRBJ1-1; 10 positions agree with TRBD1. Per the germline V gene, CDR1 is LGHNT and CDR2 is FRNRAP. The CDR3 covers 11 residues. The ends lost 7 bases at V and 12 bases at J; junction bases unmatched: 5. In DNA form, the CDR3 reads TGTGCTAGTGCTGGGGACAGGGGATCTTTCTTT. It is translated as CASAGDRGSFF.

The chain is built from TRBV5-6 and TRBJ1-2, with 12 bases identical to TRBD1. The CDR3 runs to 18 residues. Germline trimming cut 6 bases from V and 4 bases from J; bases unmatched to any gene: 16. Germline CDR1 reads SGHDT; CDR2 reads YYEEEE. CDR3 DNA: TGTGCCAGCAACACACTGCCCGGGACAGGGGGCCAGGGCTATGGCTACACCTTC. This gives the protein CASNTLPGTGGQGYGYTF. Looking up the rest from reference TRBV5-6 and TRBJ1-2 gives the full variable domain: DAGVTQSPTHLIKTRGQQVTLRCSPKSGHDTVSWYQQALGQGPQFIFQYYEEEERQRGNFPDRFSGHQFPNYSSELNVNALLLGDSALYLCASNTLPGTGGQGYGYTFGSGTRLTVV.

The rearrangement uses TRBV2 and TRBJ1-5; 7 positions match TRBD1. Trimming took 8 bases from V and 0 from J; bases not matched to a gene: 7. The length of the CDR3 is 15 residues. Germline-derived CDR1 and CDR2 are SNHLY and FYNNEI. The CDR3 bases are TGTGCCAGCTGCCCGACAGGGTATAGCAATCAGCCCCAGCATTTT. It specifies CASCPTGYSNQPQHF. Using reference TRBV2 and TRBJ1-5 for the parts outside the CDR3, the full variable domain is EPEVTQTPSHQVTQMGQEVILRCVPISNHLYFYWYRQILGQKVEFLVSFYNNEISEKSEIFDDQFSVERPDGSNFTLKIRSTKLEDSAMYFCASCPTGYSNQPQHFGDGTRLSIL.

The chain employs TRBV12-3 or TRBV12-4 and TRBJ1-1, with TRBD1 identical over 7 bases. The CDR3 spans 13 residues. Trimming cost V 6 bases and J 2 bases; bases outside gene matches: 3. The CDR3 protein is CASSRDRNTEAFF. DNA of the CDR3: TGTGCCAGCAGCCGGGACAGAAACACTGAAGCTTTCTTT.

On this clone itself: An end of the junction does not agree with germline; a read error may underlie this. This chain uses TRBV13 with TRBJ1-4; 7 bases are shared with TRBD1. The CDR3 has 14 residues. The germline CDR1 and CDR2 sequences are PRHDT and FYEKMQ (reference sequence). The CDR3 reads CASSLGGVGEKLFF. In nucleotides, the CDR3 is TGTGCCAGCAGCCTAGGGGGCGTTGGTGAAAAACTGTTTTTT.

The chain links TRBV18 to TRBJ1-5; tentative D call: TRBD1 (6 bases). Trimming removed 0 bases from V and 1 base from J, with 10 bases in between. This CDR3 contains 16 residues. CDR1 and CDR2 (germline): KGHSH, LQKENI. CDR3 region: CASSPPSQGSNQPQHF. The CDR3 DNA sequence: TGTGCCAGCTCACCACCGTCCCAGGGGAGCAATCAGCCCCAGCATTTT.

The chain uses TRBV4-3 and TRBJ1-2; tentatively, D is TRBD1 (5 bases). This CDR3 contains 16 residues. CDR1 is LGHNA, CDR2 YSLEER, per germline. The V and J ends lost 1 base and 3 bases respectively, with 15 bases between them. CDR3 nucleotide sequence: TGCGCCAGCAGCCAAGGGGGGGGACCGGTGGACTATGGCTACACCTTC. Amino acids: CASSQGGGPVDYGYTF.

The J gene is TRBJ2-4, the V gene TRBV5-6; maybe TRBD1 (7 bases). CDR3 length equals 14 residues. CDR1 SGHDT and CDR2 YYEEEE come from the germline V gene. Deletions cut 0 bases from V and 7 bases from J, with 11 bases between. The CDR3 DNA sequence: TGTGCCAGCAGCTTGGAGCAGGGGGGCAACATTCAGTACTTC. It encodes CASSLEQGGNIQYF. Based on the CDR3 plus reference TRBV5-6 and TRBJ2-4, the full variable domain is DAGVTQSPTHLIKTRGQQVTLRCSPKSGHDTVSWYQQALGQGPQFIFQYYEEEERQRGNFPDRFSGHQFPNYSSELNVNALLLGDSALYLCASSLEQGGNIQYFGAGTRLSVL.

This clone was counted once. The chain recombines TRBV24-1 with TRBJ1-2, with 8 nucleotides matching TRBD1. The junction had 13 bases not matched to a gene; V was cut back by 2 bases and J by 6 bases. Germline assignment: CDR1 KGHDR and CDR2 SFDVKD. CDR3 size: 17 residues. Here the CDR3 reads CATSDSLPRQGLHGYTF. The CDR3 DNA follows: TGTGCCACCAGTGATTCCCTCCCTCGACAGGGGTTACATGGCTACACCTTC.

The chain links TRBV3-1 (or the pseudogene TRBV3-2) to TRBJ1-6, with 8 bases that match TRBD1. V dropped 4 bases and J dropped 8; count of bases not matched to a gene: 7. Germline CDR1 LGHDT, CDR2 YNNKEL (reference sequence). The length of the CDR3 is 15 residues. CDR3 in DNA: TGTGCCAGCAGCCTCAGGGGGCTTTCGTATTCACCCCTCCACTTT. Residues: CASSLRGLSYSPLHF.

The chain uses TRBV7-9 and TRBJ1-4, with unresolved D. Trimming left V 8 bases short and J 8 bases short, with 12 bases between. The V gene's germline CDR1 is SEHNR and CDR2 FQNEAQ (reference sequence). The CDR3 consists of 12 residues. The CDR3 is CASGLRGEKLFF. CDR3 bases: TGTGCCAGCGGACTAAGAGGGGAAAAACTGTTTTTT.

This clone was detected only a few times. The V call is TRBV5-1, the J call TRBJ1-6, with no clear D. Germline loops: CDR1 SGHRS, CDR2 YFSETQ. This CDR3 has 14 amino acids. Deletions cut 0 bases from V and 9 bases from J, with 10 bases between. CDR3 region: CASSLALVSSPLHF. CDR3 nucleotides: TGCGCCAGCAGCTTGGCCTTAGTATCTTCACCCCTCCACTTT. Drawing the rest from reference TRBV5-1 and TRBJ1-6, the complete variable domain is KAGVTQTPRYLIKTRGQQVTLSCSPISGHRSVSWYQQTPGQGLQFLFEYFSETQRNKGNFPGRFSGRQFSNSRSEMNVSTLELGDSALYLCASSLALVSSPLHFGNGTRLTVT.

The chain couples TRBV12-5 to TRBJ1-6; D possibly corresponds to TRBD1 (6 bases). Between the trimmed V and J ends, which lost 3 bases and 7 bases, there was a span of 13 bases. Germline CDR1 LGHNT, CDR2 FRNRAP. This CDR3 has 15 residues. DNA of the CDR3: TGTGCTAGTGGTTTCTCCCCACAGGGAAATTCACCCCTCCACTTT. Encoded protein: CASGFSPQGNSPLHF.

The V and J genes are TRBV3-1 (or the pseudogene TRBV3-2) and TRBJ2-7; D gene ambiguous. Germline V gene sequence: CDR1 LGHDT, CDR2 YNNKEL (reference sequence). The CDR3 is 14 residues long. V lost 1 base, J lost 7 bases, and 14 bases lay in between. CDR3 protein: CASSQGADPWEQYF. Here the CDR3 DNA reads TGTGCCAGCAGCCAAGGGGCAGACCCGTGGGAGCAGTACTTC.

Points on this clone: The same CDR3 also results from other DNA sequences found in this sample. The chain couples TRBV15 to TRBJ1-4; D gene uncertain. The V gene's germline CDR1 is LNHNV and CDR2 YYDKDF (reference sequence). Trimming stripped 0 bases from V and 5 bases from J, with 7 bases between. This CDR3 is 14 amino acids long. CDR3 nucleotides: TGTGCCACCAGCAGAGATAGAGTCAATGAAAAACTGTTTTTT. It is translated as CATSRDRVNEKLFF.

This clone was seen just once. The chain has TRBV30 and TRBJ2-2, with no clear D. The germline V and J ends were trimmed by 2 bases and 3 bases, with 7 bases remaining between them. Germline-derived CDR1 and CDR2 are GTSNPN and SVGIG (reference sequence). The CDR3 length is 13 residues. The CDR3 DNA sequence: TGTGCCTGGAGTTTCCTTTACACCGGGGAGCTGTTTTTT. Its protein is CAWSFLYTGELFF.

V is TRBV27 and J is TRBJ1-1, with D maybe TRBD1 (6 bases). Germline V CDR1 and CDR2: MNHEY, SMNVEV (reference sequence). Deletions cut 7 bases from V and 0 bases from J, with 15 bases between. There are 15 residues in the CDR3. CDR3 region: CASKGGGAMNTEAFF. DNA for the CDR3: TGTGCCAGCAAAGGCGGGGGCGCGATGAACACTGAAGCTTTCTTT.

Notes on this clone: The same CDR3 also results from other DNA sequences found in this sample. V usage is TRBV3-1 (or the pseudogene TRBV3-2) and J usage is TRBJ2-3; 8 bases agree with TRBD2. Germline values: CDR1 LGHDT, CDR2 YNNKEL (reference sequence). This CDR3 has 15 amino acids. The V gene end was trimmed by 2 bases and the J gene end by 0 bases; junction bases not matched to a gene: 1. The CDR3 nucleotides read TGTGCCAGCAGCCAAACTAGCGGTAGCACAGATACGCAGTATTTT. Protein: CASSQTSGSTDTQYF.

The chain has TRBV11-3 and TRBJ2-2; D is unresolved. V gave up 2 bases and J gave up 6 bases, with 7 bases separating them. CDR3 length: 13 amino acids. Germline CDR1 is SGHNT and CDR2 is YENEEA. Written as DNA, the CDR3 is TGTGCCAGCAGCTTAATGGCGGCCGGGGAGCTGTTTTTT. Its protein is CASSLMAAGELFF.